This is a list of T cell receptor beta chains from one sample in a study of OX40 agonist ivuxolimab in advanced cancers. Assay used: immunoSEQ multiplex PCR; TCRdb lists only in-frame clones, some missing. This table has 72,000 or so clones, 89% appearing once. The source was CD4+ or CD8+ T cells sorted from blood, collected in a trial of the OX40 agonist ivuxolimab. These receptors all stem from an adult with an advanced solid tumor such as melanoma, head and neck, liver or kidney cancer. Both conserved end residues are part of each CDR3. The order of the fields is D gene, clone size, V gene, J gene, CDR3 DNA, CDR3 protein. A D gene is named only where the DNA matches it firmly. Only part of the rows carry a size: once, few, many, or a class if the clone is expanded.

d_call: -; clone_size: -; v_call: TRBV7-2; j_call: TRBJ2-7; cdr3_nt: TGTGCCAGCAGCTCCCGGCCTTCCTACGAGCAGTACTTC; cdr3_aa: CASSSRPSYEQYF
d_call: -; clone_size: -; v_call: TRBV6-5; j_call: TRBJ1-6; cdr3_nt: TGTGCCAGCAGTTTTGACCTACCCGGGACCAATTCACCCCTCCACTTT; cdr3_aa: CASSFDLPGTNSPLHF
d_call: TRBD1; clone_size: few; v_call: TRBV27; j_call: TRBJ2-1; cdr3_nt: TGTGCCAGCAGCCTCCAGACCGGGACAGGGCGCTACAATGAGCAGTTCTTC; cdr3_aa: CASSLQTGTGRYNEQFF
d_call: -; clone_size: -; v_call: TRBV15; j_call: TRBJ2-7; cdr3_nt: TGTGCCACCAGCAGAGGGTGGGCCAGGGAGGAGCAGTACTTC; cdr3_aa: CATSRGWAREEQYF
d_call: TRBD2; clone_size: -; v_call: TRBV19; j_call: TRBJ2-1; cdr3_nt: TGTGCCAGTAGTTTGCCTAGCGGGTTGCCTGAGCAGTTCTTC; cdr3_aa: CASSLPSGLPEQFF
d_call: -; clone_size: -; v_call: TRBV5-1; j_call: TRBJ2-5; cdr3_nt: TGCGCCAGCAGCCCCCCGGGTTCGGAGACCCAGTACTTC; cdr3_aa: CASSPPGSETQYF
d_call: -; clone_size: -; v_call: TRBV21-1; j_call: TRBJ1-4; cdr3_nt: TGTGCCAGCAGCTCACCCCGACCTTCCTCAACTAATGAAAAACTGTTTTTT; cdr3_aa: CASSSPRPSSTNEKLFF
d_call: -; clone_size: -; v_call: TRBV5-6; j_call: TRBJ1-2; cdr3_nt: TGTGCCAGCAGCTTGCAACAGGGTGGCTACACCTTC; cdr3_aa: CASSLQQGGYTF
d_call: TRBD1; clone_size: few; v_call: TRBV28; j_call: TRBJ1-1; cdr3_nt: TGTGCCAGCAGGGGGGCAGGGGGGAACACTGAAGCTTTCTTT; cdr3_aa: CASRGAGGNTEAFF
d_call: TRBD1; clone_size: once; v_call: TRBV5-1; j_call: TRBJ2-5; cdr3_nt: TGCGCCAGCAGCCCCGGGACAGCGTACCAAGAGACCCAGTACTTC; cdr3_aa: CASSPGTAYQETQYF
d_call: -; clone_size: -; v_call: TRBV19; j_call: TRBJ2-5; cdr3_nt: TGTGCCAGTAGTCAGGCAGGGAGAGAGGGGACCCAGTACTTC; cdr3_aa: CASSQAGREGTQYF
d_call: -; clone_size: -; v_call: TRBV6-5; j_call: TRBJ1-5; cdr3_nt: TGTGCCAGCAGTTACTCAGGGTTTCAGAATCAGCCCCAGCATTTT; cdr3_aa: CASSYSGFQNQPQHF
d_call: -; clone_size: -; v_call: TRBV5-1; j_call: TRBJ1-2; cdr3_nt: TGCGCCAGCAGCTTGGAGGGGGAAGCTAACTATGGCTACACCTTC; cdr3_aa: CASSLEGEANYGYTF